Given below is one T cell receptor (beta chain) in context. The data are from a study of blood T cell repertoires in COVID-19. Clones were read by immunoSEQ multiplex PCR, and TCRdb kept only the in-frame ones, dropping some. The sample records more than 95,000 clones, approximately 81% being singletons. V shed 4 bases and J 0 bases; nucleotides not matched to a gene: 7. Germline values: CDR1 SQVTM, CDR2 ANQGSEA. The length of the CDR3 is 15 residues. The chain has TRBV29-1 and TRBJ2-3, with 7 bases lining up with TRBD2. Sequenced input: peripheral blood. The clonotype comes from a man in his forties with active or convalescent COVID-19. CDR3 sequence reads: CSVVGGRGSTDTQYF. As DNA, the CDR3 is TGCAGCGTTGTAGGCGGGAGAGGAAGCACAGATACGCAGTATTTT.